A single sample gave rise to the 24 T cell receptor beta chains below, sequenced in a study of blood T cell repertoires in COVID-19. Only in-frame clones appear in the TCRdb table, and some are missing; sequencing was by immunoSEQ multiplex PCR. The sample shows 300,000 to 400,000 clones, roughly nine tenths of them seen only once. The material sequenced was peripheral blood. The receptor set was obtained from a woman under 40 with COVID-19, enrolled during active disease.

The chain carries TRBV5-1 and TRBJ1-4; possible D gene TRBD1, 6 bases. CDR1 SGHRS and CDR2 YFSETQ come from the germline V gene. CDR3 length equals 14 residues. Trimming took 1 base from V and 8 from J, leaving 12 bases between them. The CDR3 protein is CASSLTEQGEKLFF. The CDR3 DNA reads as TGCGCCAGCAGCTTGACAGAACAGGGCGAAAAACTGTTTTTT.

The chain links TRBV13 to TRBJ1-1; the match to TRBD1 covers 8 bases. This CDR3 comprises 12 residues. From germline, CDR1 is PRHDT and CDR2 FYEKMQ (reference sequence). V was clipped by 5 bases and J by 7 bases; unmatched bases: 3. CDR3 loop: CASSITGGEAFF. The CDR3 DNA sequence: TGTGCCAGCAGCATAACAGGGGGTGAAGCTTTCTTT. Using reference TRBV13 and TRBJ1-1 for the parts outside the CDR3, the full variable domain is AAGVIQSPRHLIKEKRETATLKCYPIPRHDTVYWYQQGPGQDPQFLISFYEKMQSDKGSIPDRFSAQQFSDYHSELNMSSLELGDSALYFCASSITGGEAFFGQGTRLTVV.

This clone appeared a single time. The chain uses TRBV4-1 and TRBJ1-5; no reliable D call. The CDR3 spans 14 residues. V shed 6 bases and J shed 0 bases, with 9 bases lying between them. Per the germline V gene, CDR1 is MGHRA and CDR2 is YSYEKL. The CDR3 coding sequence is TGCGCCAGCAGTTCTGTAGTTAGCAATCAGCCCCAGCATTTT. This encodes CASSSVVSNQPQHF.

The chain is built from TRBV7-2 and TRBJ1-6; TRBD1 matches at 8 bases. Germline V CDR1 and CDR2: SGHTA, FQGNSA. J lost 4 bases, V lost 5 bases, and 1 base had no gene match. The CDR3 is 14 residues long. DNA of the CDR3: TGTGCCAGCAGCAGACAGGGGTATAATTCACCCCTCCACTTT. The encoded protein is CASSRQGYNSPLHF.

This clone was detected a few times. The gene calls are TRBV5-4 and TRBJ2-2; TRBD2 aligns across 12 bases. The CDR3 totals 18 residues. CDR1 and CDR2 from the germline V gene are SGHNT and YYREEE (reference sequence). With V trimmed by 5 bases and J by 5 bases, 13 bases remained unmatched. In nucleotides, the CDR3 is TGTGCCAGCAGTGCCCATCTAGCGGGAGGGCTCGCGACCGGGGAGCTGTTTTTT. As protein: CASSAHLAGGLATGELFF.

This clone was observed a handful of times. Other DNA variants within this sample encode the same CDR3. J is TRBJ1-1 and V is TRBV5-1; D remains ambiguous. The CDR3 runs to 13 residues. The ends were cut back, 0 bases at V and 1 base at J, with 4 bases in the middle. The germline gives CDR1 SGHRS, CDR2 YFSETQ. Here the CDR3 DNA reads TGCGCCAGCAGCTTGGCGGGGAACACTGAAGCTTTCTTT. It translates to CASSLAGNTEAFF. Drawing the rest from reference TRBV5-1 and TRBJ1-1, the complete variable domain is KAGVTQTPRYLIKTRGQQVTLSCSPISGHRSVSWYQQTPGQGLQFLFEYFSETQRNKGNFPGRFSGRQFSNSRSEMNVSTLELGDSALYLCASSLAGNTEAFFGQGTRLTVV.

By proportion, this clone is medium-sized (0.01 to 0.1%). The chain links TRBV5-1 to TRBJ1-6, with 8 bases lining up with TRBD1. The CDR3 consists of 15 residues. Germline values: CDR1 SGHRS, CDR2 YFSETQ. V shed 3 bases and J 7 bases; nucleotides not matched to a gene: 6. Here the CDR3 DNA reads TGCGCCAGCAGCTCGGACAGGGCCACCAATTCACCCCTCCACTTT. Encoded protein: CASSSDRATNSPLHF.

The table lists this clone with a count of one. Other DNA sequences in this specimen translate into the identical CDR3. V gene TRBV18 combines with J gene TRBJ1-1, with a tentative D call TRBD1 (5 bases). The V and J ends lost 3 bases and 1 base respectively, with 9 bases between them. From germline, CDR1 is KGHSH and CDR2 LQKENI. This CDR3 has 14 amino acids. The CDR3 region is CASSPPGQNTEAFF. DNA of the CDR3: TGTGCCAGCTCACCCCCTGGACAGAACACTGAAGCTTTCTTT.

This clone was counted only a few times. This sequence joins TRBV30 and TRBJ2-2; TRBD2 aligns across 7 bases. CDR3 length: 15 residues. Germline CDR1 and CDR2: GTSNPN and SVGIG (reference sequence). The V segment lost 8 bases and the J segment 3 bases; nucleotides outside the gene matches: 12. This CDR3 reads CAGPVGRGDTGELFF. CDR3 bases: TGTGCCGGACCAGTGGGGAGGGGCGACACCGGGGAGCTGTTTTTT.

The V gene is TRBV6-9, the J gene TRBJ1-5; D not certain. There are 12 residues in the CDR3. The V end was cut by 4 bases, the J end by 6 bases, with 7 bases between. Germline values: CDR1 MNHGY, CDR2 SVAAGI. The CDR3 sequence: CASSSVPQPQHF. The CDR3 nucleotides read TGTGCCAGCAGTTCAGTCCCTCAGCCCCAGCATTTT.

This clone was counted only a few times. CDR3 nucleotides: TGTGCCAGCAGCCCACAGGGATACCCCTCTGGAAACACCATATATTTT. Residues: CASSPQGYPSGNTIYF. The rearrangement uses TRBV7-8 and TRBJ1-3; TRBD1 might be the D (6 bases). The CDR3 totals 16 residues. The ends were cut back, 5 bases at V and 0 bases at J, with 14 bases in the middle. The germline gives CDR1 SGHVS, CDR2 FQNEAQ. The whole variable domain, remainder taken from reference TRBV7-8 and TRBJ1-3, is GAGVSQSPRYKVAKRGQDVALRCDPISGHVSLFWYQQALGQGPEFLTYFQNEAQLDKSGLPSDRFFAERPEGSVSTLKIQRTQQEDSAVYLCASSPQGYPSGNTIYFGEGSWLTVV.

This rearrangement joins TRBV7-2 to TRBJ1-4; D is perhaps TRBD1 (5 bases). The germline V gene encodes CDR1 SGHTA and CDR2 FQGNSA. This CDR3 comprises 18 residues. The ends were cut back, 5 bases at V and 2 bases at J, with 21 bases in the middle. CDR3 amino acids: CASSPRGGRVGTNEKLFF. Here the CDR3 DNA reads TGTGCCAGCAGCCCCCGGGGGGGGAGGGTAGGGACTAATGAAAAACTGTTTTTT.

The chain employs TRBV5-1 and TRBJ2-5; D is perhaps TRBD1 (5 bases). The V gene lost 1 base and the J gene lost 1 base, with 8 bases spanning the gap. This CDR3 is 14 amino acids long. CDR1 is SGHRS and CDR2 is YFSETQ in the germline V gene. CDR3 DNA sequence: TGCGCCAGCAGCTTGTCCAGGGCCCAAGAGACCCAGTACTTC. Its protein is CASSLSRAQETQYF.

This chain uses TRBV7-9 with TRBJ1-5; maybe TRBD1 (5 bases). Germline CDR1 is SEHNR and CDR2 is FQNEAQ (reference sequence). The CDR3 spans 15 residues. The V gene lost 2 bases and the J gene lost 2 bases, with 10 bases spanning the gap. DNA for the CDR3: TGTGCCAGCAGCTTAACTGGGACTCGCAATCAGCCCCAGCATTTT. Residues: CASSLTGTRNQPQHF. Filled out from reference TRBV7-9 and TRBJ1-5, the complete variable domain reads DTGVSQNPRHKITKRGQNVTFRCDPISEHNRLYWYRQTLGQGPEFLTYFQNEAQLEKSRLLSDRFSAERPKGSFSTLEIQRTEQGDSAMYLCASSLTGTRNQPQHFGDGTRLSIL.

The V call is TRBV12-3 or TRBV12-4, the J call TRBJ1-2, with D possibly TRBD1 on 5 matching bases. The CDR3 length is 13 residues. Trimming shortened V by 6 bases and J by 6 bases, and 14 bases separated the two germline ends. CDR3 sequence reads: CASSGRDRDGYTF. CDR3 bases: TGTGCCAGCAGCGGGAGGGACCGCGATGGCTACACCTTC.

This chain uses TRBV29-1 with TRBJ2-5, with 8 bases lining up with TRBD1. The CDR3 totals 12 residues. The germline V gene has CDR1 SQVTM and CDR2 ANQGSEA. V dropped 2 bases and J dropped 6; count of bases not matched to a gene: 2. CDR3 region: CSVEQGAQTQYF. The CDR3 DNA sequence: TGCAGCGTTGAACAGGGGGCGCAGACCCAGTACTTC.

The rearrangement links TRBV5-5 to TRBJ2-1; TRBD2 aligns across 12 bases. The V and J ends lost 2 bases and 7 bases, in that order; junction bases with no gene match: 7. The CDR3 runs 16 residues. Germline V gene sequence: CDR1 SGHKS, CDR2 YYEKEE (reference sequence). The CDR3 nucleotides read TGTGCCAGCAGCTTCCGACTAGCGGGAGTGTCAAATGAGCAGTTCTTC. Protein sequence: CASSFRLAGVSNEQFF.

This sequence joins TRBV9 and TRBJ1-2, with D unresolved. From germline, CDR1 is SGDLS and CDR2 YYNGEE. V gave up 0 bases and J gave up 2 bases, with 5 bases separating them. The CDR3 has 13 amino acids. The CDR3: CASSVGENYGYTF. The CDR3 DNA sequence: TGTGCCAGCAGCGTAGGCGAGAACTATGGCTACACCTTC.

This chain uses TRBV29-1 with TRBJ1-2; D may be TRBD1 (5 bases). The V end was cut by 3 bases, the J end by 4 bases, with 9 bases between. Germline V CDR1 and CDR2: SQVTM, ANQGSEA. This CDR3 has 12 residues. CDR3 sequence reads: CSVEGGVYGYTF. CDR3 nucleotide sequence: TGCAGCGTTGAGGGGGGTGTCTATGGCTACACCTTC.

This chain joins TRBV27 and TRBJ2-7, with a weak D call TRBD2 (7 bases). This CDR3 is 12 amino acids long. Germline assignment: CDR1 MNHEY and CDR2 SMNVEV (reference sequence). Trimming stripped 5 bases from V and 9 bases from J, with 14 bases between. The DNA of the CDR3 is TGTGCCAGCAGTCCGCTGGGGGGGGCGCAGTACTTC. It specifies CASSPLGGAQYF.

The chain employs TRBV5-1 and TRBJ1-1, with 7 bases fitting TRBD1. The germline CDR1 and CDR2 sequences are SGHRS and YFSETQ. CDR3 size: 15 residues. The V and J ends lost 0 bases and 3 bases, in that order; junction bases with no gene match: 5. The DNA for the CDR3 is TGCGCCAGCAGCTTGGCCGTCACAGGGGACACTGAAGCTTTCTTT. This translates into CASSLAVTGDTEAFF.

The chain joins TRBV3-1 (or the pseudogene TRBV3-2) to TRBJ1-3; D is perhaps TRBD1 (6 bases). CDR1 is LGHDT and CDR2 is YNNKEL in the germline V gene (reference sequence). The CDR3 contains 16 residues. Trimming removed 2 bases at V and 0 bases at J, with 11 bases between. CDR3 sequence (DNA): TGTGCCAGCAGCCAACCACTGACAGGCTCTGGAAACACCATATATTTT. Translated: CASSQPLTGSGNTIYF.

The rearrangement uses TRBV13 and TRBJ2-7; 9 bases fit TRBD1. This CDR3 has 15 amino acids. Unmatched junction bases numbered 8, after V lost 5 bases and J lost 3 bases. CDR1 and CDR2 from the germline V gene are PRHDT and FYEKMQ (reference sequence). CDR3: CASSNPGQGSYEQYF. The CDR3 DNA follows: TGTGCCAGCAGCAACCCGGGACAGGGAAGCTACGAGCAGTACTTC.

The chain uses TRBV19 and TRBJ2-5; 7 positions agree with TRBD1. The V gene's germline CDR1 is LNHDA and CDR2 SQIVND (reference sequence). V trimming: 2 bases; J trimming: 4 bases; junction bases outside the gene matches: 10. The CDR3 has 16 amino acids. The CDR3 DNA sequence: TGTGCCAGTAGTATACAACCGACAGGGCGGACAGAGACCCAGTACTTC. This encodes CASSIQPTGRTETQYF.